This TCR beta chain stems from a study of neurological immune-mediated disorders. Findings of the study overall: Sharing of CDR3 amino acid sequences among expanded clones across subjects was absent, suggesting private repertoires in all groups.

TCRdb re-derived calls from the 5' RACE reads in MiXCR, one entry per CDR3 protein. The sample records roughly 57,000 distinct CDR3 sequences, approximately 25% being singletons. Time point denoted: technical triplicate 2. On this clonotype itself: As yet, its antigen is unknown.

Sequenced sample: PBMCs. This clonotype originated in a man aged 55 to 69 with HTLV-1-associated myelopathy (HAM/TSP).

In DNA form, the CDR3 reads TGTGCCAGTAGTATCTTGGGACAGTCGGACTATGGCTACACCTTC. Its translation is CASSILGQSDYGYTF. This chain joins TRBV19 and TRBJ1-2; the match to TRBD1 covers 7 bases. CDR1 and CDR2 from the germline V gene are LNHDA and SQIVND (reference sequence). The CDR3 has 15 residues. V lost 3 bases to trimming and J lost 3 bases; unmatched junction nucleotides: 7.